The clone carrying this T cell receptor beta chain was found once. This sample stems from a study of cytomegalovirus exposure and HLA in healthy donors. The CDR3 has 15 amino acids. Germline V gene sequence: CDR1 GTSNPN, CDR2 SVGIG (reference sequence). V was shortened by 3 bases and J by 2 bases, with 17 bases between the two germline ends. Measured with immunoSEQ multiplex PCR; TCRdb has only the in-frame clones, and not every one. The sample lists some 64,000 clones, roughly 95% occurring once. The sequencing input was PBMCs. This sequence joins TRBV30 and TRBJ2-7; possible D gene TRBD1, 6 bases. The TCR comes from a woman younger than 35 in good health and CMV-seronegative. As DNA, the CDR3 is TGTGCCTGGAGAGACAGCCTGGGGGCCCCCTACGAGCAGTACTTC. This encodes CAWRDSLGAPYEQYF.